One and the same sample provided the 26 T cell receptor beta chains below, sequenced in a study of T cell responses to AZD1222 COVID-19 vaccine. The assay was immunoSEQ multiplex PCR, and TCRdb's table has in-frame clones only and misses some. The data contain 150,000 to 200,000 clones, just over 90% of them singletons. This specimen consisted of peripheral blood, obtained 28 days after the second AZD1222 dose. These TCRs come from an adult who received the AZD1222 COVID-19 vaccine.

The chain links TRBV7-8 to TRBJ2-7; 8 nucleotides align to TRBD2. This CDR3 contains 12 residues. Germline V gene data show CDR1 as SGHVS and CDR2 as FQNEAQ. With V trimmed by 5 bases and J by 5 bases, 2 bases remained unmatched. The DNA of the CDR3 is TGTGCCAGCAGCCCGGGGGGGGACGAGCAGTACTTC. This sequence encodes CASSPGGDEQYF. The complete variable domain, with remaining parts taken from reference TRBV7-8 and TRBJ2-7, reads GAGVSQSPRYKVAKRGQDVALRCDPISGHVSLFWYQQALGQGPEFLTYFQNEAQLDKSGLPSDRFFAERPEGSVSTLKIQRTQQEDSAVYLCASSPGGDEQYFGPGTRLTVT.

CDR3 DNA sequence: TGTGCCAGCAGGACACTAGCAACAACCGGGGAGCTGTTTTTT. Translation: CASRTLATTGELFF. V gene TRBV2 combines with J gene TRBJ2-2, with a weak D call TRBD2 (6 bases). The CDR3 extends over 14 amino acids. The V gene's germline CDR1 is SNHLY and CDR2 FYNNEI. Trimming shortened V by 6 bases and J by 5 bases, and 13 bases separated the two germline ends.

This clone was seen a handful of times. V is TRBV11-2 and J is TRBJ2-7; TRBD1 matches 11 bases. The CDR3 sequence is 16 residues long. The trim removed 5 bases at V and 7 bases at J, leaving 13 bases unmatched. Germline CDR1 and CDR2: SGHAT and FQNNGV. DNA of the CDR3: TGTGCCAGCAGCGCGGGACAGGGGGTGTCTTTTAGGGAGCAGTACTTC. It encodes CASSAGQGVSFREQYF.

The rearrangement joins TRBV28 to TRBJ2-5, with a possible D match to TRBD2 (5 bases). Germline V gene sequence: CDR1 MDHEN, CDR2 SYDVKM. The CDR3 spans 12 residues. V lost 6 bases and J lost 7, with 12 bases in between. The CDR3 DNA is TGTGCCAGCAGCTCCGGCCGGGGGACCCAGTACTTC. Protein product: CASSSGRGTQYF.

The gene calls are TRBV7-2 and TRBJ2-2, with D maybe TRBD2 (5 bases). V lost 1 base and J lost 6, with 12 bases in between. CDR3 length equals 15 residues. Germline V gives CDR1 SGHTA, CDR2 FQGNSA. In DNA, the CDR3 is TGTGCCAGCAGCTTAGAACGGGAATGGGCCGGGGAGCTGTTTTTT. It specifies CASSLEREWAGELFF.

In its sample, this clone was seen a few times. One end of the junction is discordant with germline, which a read error may explain. The genes are TRBV25-1 and TRBJ2-7; 7 positions agree with TRBD1. The CDR3 consists of 11 residues. Germline-derived CDR1 and CDR2 are MGHDK and SYGVNS. CDR3 loop: CASSGGTVFIF. CDR3 nucleotide sequence: TGTGCCAGCAGTGGGGGGACAGTATTCATCTTC.

This chain joins TRBV19 and TRBJ2-1, with TRBD2 matching over 8 bases. The V segment lost 8 bases and the J segment 6 bases; nucleotides outside the gene matches: 15. The CDR3 runs 16 residues. Germline CDR1 is LNHDA and CDR2 is SQIVND (reference sequence). CDR3 coding DNA: TGTGCCAGTTCCTACGGGTACGGGAGGGGCGGCAATGAGCAGTTCTTC. This gives the protein CASSYGYGRGGNEQFF.

This clone was observed a few times. The J gene is TRBJ1-2, the V gene TRBV5-5; D is unresolved. Germline V gives CDR1 SGHKS, CDR2 YYEKEE (reference sequence). CDR3 length: 15 amino acids. V was pared by 0 bases and J by 0 bases, with 9 bases between. The CDR3 sequence is CASSLVAVTNYGYTF. The CDR3 DNA reads TGTGCCAGCAGCTTGGTGGCAGTTACTAACTATGGCTACACCTTC.

The chain has TRBV5-6 and TRBJ2-7, with 9 bases aligning to TRBD1. The CDR3 has 14 residues. Germline V gene data show CDR1 as SGHDT and CDR2 as YYEEEE. Trimming took 4 bases from V and 7 from J; bases not matched to a gene: 9. The CDR3 is CASSGGTGCAEQYF. CDR3 DNA: TGTGCCAGCAGCGGAGGGACAGGGTGCGCTGAGCAGTACTTC.

As concerns this clone: A read error may account for a junction end that differs from germline. CDR3 loop: CANSFGRFQNTEAFF. CDR3 DNA sequence: TGTGCCAACAGCTTCGGCAGGTTCCAGAACACTGAAGCTTTCTTT. The rearrangement joins TRBV11-2 to TRBJ1-1; D remains unclear. This CDR3 has 15 amino acids. CDR1 and CDR2 from the germline V gene are SGHAT and FQNNGV.

The gene calls are TRBV28 and TRBJ1-5; TRBD1 agrees at 9 bases. In germline, CDR1 is MDHEN, CDR2 SYDVKM. V lost 4 bases, J lost 5 bases, and 12 bases stayed unmatched. This CDR3 comprises 17 residues. The CDR3, as DNA: TGTGCCAGCAGTTACCCCCTCCGACAGGGGGTTGATCAGCCCCAGCATTTT. The encoded protein is CASSYPLRQGVDQPQHF.

This chain's CDR3 is CASSLGVGRETQYF. The CDR3 bases are TGTGCCAGCAGCTTAGGGGTAGGCAGAGAGACCCAGTACTTC. The rearrangement uses TRBV13 and TRBJ2-5, with D unresolved. V shed 0 bases and J shed 4 bases, with 9 bases lying between them. Germline CDR1 reads PRHDT; CDR2 reads FYEKMQ (reference sequence). This CDR3 has 14 residues.

The V call is TRBV6-2 or TRBV6-3, the J call TRBJ2-7, with D perhaps TRBD1 (5 bases). CDR1 is MNHEY and CDR2 is SVGEGT in the germline V gene. V was shortened by 2 bases and J by 2 bases, with 16 bases between the two germline ends. The length of the CDR3 is 16 residues. The CDR3 DNA is TGTGCCAGCAGTTACCCCCCCTCGGCAGGGACCTACGAGCAGTACTTC. Translating it yields CASSYPPSAGTYEQYF.

The chain links TRBV11-2 to TRBJ1-2; no firm D call. Germline V gene sequence: CDR1 SGHAT, CDR2 FQNNGV. The V end lost 0 bases, the J end lost 8 bases, and 10 bases lay between the germline ends. The CDR3 is 13 residues long. The CDR3 region is CASSLDLGSGYTF. The DNA of the CDR3 is TGTGCCAGCAGCTTAGATCTAGGGTCCGGCTACACCTTC.

This chain joins TRBV28 and TRBJ1-4; TRBD1 agrees at 7 bases. CDR3 length: 13 residues. Germline assignment: CDR1 MDHEN and CDR2 SYDVKM. Losses at the gene ends were 9 bases for V and 7 bases for J; bases not matched to a gene: 8. CDR3 residues: CASVTGLGEKLFF. DNA for the CDR3: TGTGCCAGTGTGACAGGGTTGGGTGAAAAACTGTTTTTT. The full variable domain, completed using reference TRBV28 and TRBJ1-4, is DVKVTQSSRYLVKRTGEKVFLECVQDMDHENMFWYRQDPGLGLRLIYFSYDVKMKEKGDIPEGYSVSREKKERFSLILESASTNQTSMYLCASVTGLGEKLFFGSGTQLSVL.

The chain has TRBV7-2 and TRBJ1-1, with D perhaps matching TRBD1 (6 bases). Per germline, CDR1 SGHTA and CDR2 FQGNSA. The V and J ends lost 2 bases and 1 base respectively, with 14 bases between them. The CDR3 runs to 16 residues. The CDR3 protein is CASSLSGGRRNTEAFF. The CDR3 DNA is TGTGCCAGCAGCTTATCGGGGGGCCGGAGGAACACTGAAGCTTTCTTT.

This chain connects TRBV4-3 to TRBJ2-3; no clear D. This CDR3 contains 13 residues. The germline CDR1 and CDR2 sequences are LGHNA and YSLEER. Trimming removed 4 bases at V and 7 bases at J, with 12 bases between. CDR3 residues: CASSPGRTNTQYF. In DNA form, the CDR3 reads TGCGCCAGCAGCCCTGGACGTACGAATACGCAGTATTTT.

V is TRBV28 and J is TRBJ1-6, with 7 nucleotides matching TRBD1. Germline V lookup: CDR1 MDHEN, CDR2 SYDVKM. The CDR3 spans 14 residues. J gave up 7 bases and V 2 bases, and 2 bases lay outside the gene matches. The CDR3 loop is CASSLDRVNSPLHF. CDR3 DNA: TGTGCCAGCAGTTTAGACAGGGTCAATTCACCCCTCCACTTT.

This chain connects TRBV4-1 to TRBJ1-6, with TRBD1 identical over 7 bases. Per germline, CDR1 MGHRA and CDR2 YSYEKL. This CDR3 region has 16 residues. Germline trimming cut 4 bases from V and 5 bases from J; bases unmatched to any gene: 8. CDR3 region: CASSRNRDSDNSPLHF. The CDR3 bases are TGCGCCAGCAGCCGGAACCGGGACAGCGATAATTCACCCCTCCACTTT.

The chain joins TRBV7-9 to TRBJ1-4; unclear D gene. V lost 4 bases and J lost 8, with 17 bases in between. The CDR3 covers 15 residues. Germline CDR1 and CDR2: SEHNR and FQNEAQ (reference sequence). The CDR3 nucleotides are TGTGCCAGCAGCTCGAACCCCGGGGTAGAGGAAAAACTGTTTTTT. Protein sequence: CASSSNPGVEEKLFF.

This rearrangement joins TRBV29-1 to TRBJ1-1; D gene uncertain. Germline-derived CDR1 and CDR2 are SQVTM and ANQGSEA. V was shortened by 2 bases and J by 1 base, with 8 bases between the two germline ends. This CDR3 has 13 residues. The CDR3 reads CSVERGPNTEAFF. Here the CDR3 DNA reads TGCAGCGTTGAAAGAGGGCCGAACACTGAAGCTTTCTTT.

The rearrangement links TRBV29-1 to TRBJ1-1; D might be TRBD1 (6 bases). The length of the CDR3 is 12 residues. Germline V CDR1 and CDR2: SQVTM, ANQGSEA. V was clipped by 3 bases and J by 7 bases, with 12 bases between them. CDR3 bases: TGCAGCGTTGAGGGGGGCCCGGGTGAAGCTTTCTTT. Amino acid sequence: CSVEGGPGEAFF.

The V call is TRBV19, the J call TRBJ1-5; D perhaps matches TRBD1 (6 bases). Trimming left V 0 bases short and J 10 bases short, with 19 bases between. CDR3 length equals 16 residues. Per germline, CDR1 LNHDA and CDR2 SQIVND (reference sequence). CDR3 DNA: TGTGCCAGTAGTATAGATCCCCGACAGGCGACGGCACCCCAGCATTTT. Residues: CASSIDPRQATAPQHF.

This chain uses TRBV14 with TRBJ2-1; TRBD1 might be the D (6 bases). The V gene's germline CDR1 is SGHDN and CDR2 FVKESK. Deletions cut 4 bases from V and 5 bases from J, with 15 bases between. The CDR3 runs 15 residues. CDR3 loop: CASSLWTAGDNEQFF. The CDR3 coding sequence is TGTGCCAGCAGCCTGTGGACAGCCGGGGACAATGAGCAGTTCTTC.

The chain combines TRBV25-1 with TRBJ1-1, with D unclear. The germline gives CDR1 MGHDK, CDR2 SYGVNS. The V and J ends lost 5 bases and 7 bases respectively, with 14 bases between them. This CDR3 comprises 13 residues. The CDR3 spells CASSSQGGSEAFF. As DNA, the CDR3 is TGTGCCAGCAGTTCCCAAGGAGGCAGTGAAGCTTTCTTT.

The rearrangement joins TRBV30 to TRBJ1-6, with TRBD1 matching 8 bases. Germline loops: CDR1 GTSNPN, CDR2 SVGIG (reference sequence). The CDR3 extends over 13 amino acids. V shed 5 bases, J shed 5 bases, and the junction held 2 bases outside the gene matches. The CDR3 DNA sequence: TGTGCCTGGGCGGACAGGGATAATTCACCCCTCCACTTT. This sequence encodes CAWADRDNSPLHF.